This T cell receptor beta chain was captured by sequencing in a study of blood T cell repertoires in COVID-19. As for the study in general: The United States, Italy and Spain supplied acute and convalescent COVID-19 samples. T cells, B-cell-depleted T cells, or PBMCs provided the cDNA or gDNA that served as material.

Trimming cost V 4 bases and J 2 bases; bases outside gene matches: 8. The CDR3 covers 16 residues. Looked up from germline, CDR1 is LNHDA and CDR2 is SQIVND (reference sequence). This clone was recorded only once. It was during active infection that Seattle patients were enrolled and then longitudinally followed. Assay: immunoSEQ multiplex PCR; the TCRdb copy retains only in-frame clones and omits some. The sample has some 180,000 clones; roughly 81% are singletons. This chain joins TRBV19 and TRBJ2-1, with 7 bases that match TRBD1. The specimen was peripheral blood. This TCR derives from a woman in her thirties or forties with COVID-19, enrolled during active disease. CDR3 nucleotide sequence: TGTGCCAGTAGTAAAAGGACAGGCGCCACCTACAATGAGCAGTTCTTC. This codes for CASSKRTGATYNEQFF.